Listed below are T cell receptor beta chains from one sample, sequenced in a study of blood T cell repertoires in COVID-19. The data were produced by immunoSEQ multiplex PCR, yet TCRdb's version contains in-frame clones alone and is incomplete. Of 150,000 to 200,000 clones listed, less than 90% were seen once; the top ten hold around 2.3%. The sample consisted of peripheral blood. These receptor sequences come from a man aged 70 or older with active or convalescent COVID-19. Each CDR3 is given with its conserved first and last residue. A D gene is named only where the DNA matches it firmly. Size tells how often a clone was seen (once, few, many) or the class of an expanded clone, and some rows leave it out.

>TRBJ1-2|TRBD1|TRBV18|NA
CASSPRTGEEGYTF
TGTGCCAGCTCACCCCGGACAGGGGAAGAAGGCTACACCTTC
>TRBJ2-3|NA|TRBV6-5|NA
CASSAFRGSTDTQYF
TGTGCCAGCAGCGCCTTTAGAGGGAGCACAGATACGCAGTATTTT
>TRBJ1-5|NA|TRBV6-5|once
CASTAGGNQPQHF
TGTGCCAGCACGGCAGGGGGCAATCAGCCCCAGCATTTT
>TRBJ2-2|TRBD1|TRBV9|NA
CASSVVGQGPGELFF
TGTGCCAGCAGCGTAGTGGGACAGGGACCCGGGGAGCTGTTTTTT
>TRBJ2-1|TRBD2|TRBV6-2/TRBV6-3|NA
CASSFGLAGLGEQFF
TGTGCCAGCAGCTTCGGACTAGCGGGCCTGGGAGAGCAGTTCTTC
>TRBJ2-1|NA|TRBV30|once
CAWSPNQGRVSGQFF
TGTGCCTGGAGTCCCAATCAGGGGAGGGTGAGTGGGCAGTTCTTC
>TRBJ1-6|NA|TRBV27|NA
CASSSAPGLGSPLHF
TGTGCCAGCAGTTCGGCGCCTGGGCTGGGTTCACCCCTCCACTTT
>TRBJ2-7|NA|TRBV3-1/TRBV3-2|NA
CASSQDGWGGQSYEQYF
TGTGCCAGCAGCCAAGATGGTTGGGGGGGCCAATCCTACGAGCAGTACTTC
>TRBJ2-3|NA|TRBV27|NA
CASGKRAVADTQYF
TGTGCCAGCGGTAAGCGGGCGGTGGCAGATACGCAGTATTTT
>TRBJ2-7|TRBD1|TRBV6-2/TRBV6-3|NA
CASSFRDRGRIEQYF
TGTGCCAGCAGCTTCAGAGACAGGGGGCGTATCGAGCAGTACTTC
>TRBJ1-5|NA|TRBV3-1/TRBV3-2|NA
CASSQQAGHQPQHF
TGTGCCAGCAGCCAGCAAGCGGGGCATCAGCCCCAGCATTTT
>TRBJ2-7|TRBD1|TRBV27|NA
CASSLAWGQGDYEQYF
TGTGCCAGCAGTTTGGCCTGGGGACAGGGGGACTACGAGCAGTACTTC
>TRBJ1-2|NA|TRBV5-4|NA
CASSLKDSYGYTF
TGTGCCAGCAGCTTGAAGGACAGCTATGGCTACACCTTC
>TRBJ1-6|NA|TRBV12-1|NA
CASSYSHPPRVSPWSPLHF
TGTGCCAGCAGCTACTCCCACCCGCCCAGGGTTAGCCCCTGGTCACCCCTCCACTTT
>TRBJ2-5|TRBD1|TRBV18|NA
CASSQGQQETQYF
TGTGCCAGCTCACAGGGACAGCAAGAGACCCAGTACTTC
>TRBJ2-7|TRBD2|TRBV27|NA
CASSFGLAGAMEQYF
TGTGCCAGCAGTTTCGGGCTAGCGGGAGCCATGGAGCAGTACTTC
>TRBJ1-2|NA|TRBV30|NA
CASVPGGRLGYTF
TGTGCCTCCGTCCCGGGGGGTAGACTTGGCTACACCTTC
>TRBJ1-5|NA|TRBV28|NA
CASSHYLLQGYNQPQHF
TGTGCCAGCAGCCATTATCTGCTGCAGGGTTACAATCAGCCCCAGCATTTT
>TRBJ2-2|TRBD2|TRBV9|NA
CASSPSPSGFAGELFF
TGTGCCAGCAGCCCCTCCCCTAGCGGGTTCGCCGGGGAGCTGTTTTTT
>TRBJ1-5|NA|TRBV6-2/TRBV6-3|NA
CASSYSGRNQPQHF
TGTGCCAGCAGTTACTCGGGGCGCAATCAGCCCCAGCATTTT
>TRBJ2-2|NA|TRBV11-3|NA
CASSLGRVDTGELFF
TGTGCCAGCAGCTTGGGCAGGGTGGACACCGGGGAGCTGTTTTTT
>TRBJ1-1|NA|TRBV5-4|NA
CASSQMTGNTEAFF
TGTGCCAGCAGCCAAATGACAGGAAACACTGAAGCTTTCTTT
>TRBJ2-1|TRBD2|TRBV28|NA
CASSFLRTRNNEQFF
TGTGCCAGCAGTTTCCTGCGGACTAGGAATAATGAGCAGTTCTTC
>TRBJ1-4|TRBD1|TRBV28|NA
CASGVGQGMEKLFF
TGTGCCAGCGGCGTGGGACAGGGGATGGAAAAACTGTTTTTT
>TRBJ1-6|NA|TRBV28|NA
CASSRPGAVSPLHF
TGTGCCAGCAGTCGGCCAGGGGCGGTATCACCCCTCCACTTT
>TRBJ2-5|NA|TRBV25-1|NA
CASSDLIGQGIQETQYF
TGTGCCAGCAGTGATCTAATTGGGCAGGGGATACAAGAGACCCAGTACTTC
>TRBJ1-2|NA|TRBV5-6|NA
CASSLSGEPYGYTF
TGTGCCAGCAGCCTCAGCGGGGAACCGTATGGCTACACCTTC
>TRBJ2-1|NA|TRBV3-1/TRBV3-2|few
CASSQVFVTRNEQFF
TGTGCCAGCAGCCAAGTTTTCGTGACTAGGAATGAGCAGTTCTTC
>TRBJ2-7|NA|TRBV6-5|NA
CASSGGASSYEQYF
TGTGCCAGCAGCGGCGGGGCGAGCTCCTACGAGCAGTACTTC
>TRBJ2-5|NA|TRBV19|NA
CASSTQTDQETQYF
TGTGCCAGTAGTACTCAGACAGACCAAGAGACCCAGTACTTC
>TRBJ1-2|TRBD1|TRBV28|NA
CASSTTGGILNYGYTF
TGTGCCAGCAGCACGACAGGGGGTATTTTGAACTATGGCTACACCTTC
>TRBJ2-1|TRBD2|TRBV7-2|few
CASSSGLSGGPYNEQFF
TGTGCCAGCAGTTCGGGTTTAAGCGGGGGGCCCTACAATGAGCAGTTCTTC
>TRBJ2-7|TRBD2|TRBV6-5|NA
CATTRGGSSYEQYF
TGTGCCACCACACGGGGGGGGAGCTCCTACGAGCAGTACTTC
>TRBJ1-1|NA|TRBV3-1/TRBV3-2|NA
CAPEDLRHRSTEAFF
TGTGCCCCGGAAGACTTGCGGCACCGAAGCACTGAAGCTTTCTTT
>TRBJ2-7|TRBD2|TRBV6-5|NA
CASSYSSGVSEQYF
TGTGCCAGCAGTTACTCGAGCGGGGTGAGCGAGCAGTACTTC
>TRBJ2-7|TRBD2|TRBV28|NA
CASSLGGVPYEQYF
TGTGCCAGCAGTTTGGGGGGGGTCCCCTACGAGCAGTACTTC
>TRBJ1-1|NA|TRBV7-2|NA
CASSLGQVPTEAFF
TGTGCCAGCAGCTTAGGGCAGGTACCGACTGAAGCTTTCTTT
>TRBJ2-1|NA|TRBV4-3|NA
CASRSSKSSYNEQFF
TGCGCCAGCAGATCGAGCAAGAGCTCCTACAATGAGCAGTTCTTC
>TRBJ2-7|TRBD1|TRBV15|once
CATSQRQGSYEQYF
TGTGCCACCAGTCAGAGACAGGGCTCCTACGAGCAGTACTTC
>TRBJ2-2|NA|TRBV5-5|NA
CASSSFGSGANTGELFF
TGTGCCAGCAGCTCTTTCGGTTCAGGGGCGAACACCGGGGAGCTGTTTTTT
>TRBJ2-7|NA|TRBV3-1/TRBV3-2|NA
CASSQGSAYEQYF
TGTGCCAGCAGCCAAGGGTCGGCCTACGAGCAGTACTTC
>TRBJ2-7|NA|TRBV10-2|NA
CASSVTTGEQYF
TGCGCCAGCAGTGTGACCACGGGCGAGCAGTACTTC
>TRBJ1-5|TRBD1|TRBV29-1|once
CSDKDRGGVQPQHF
TGCAGCGACAAGGACAGGGGGGGTGTTCAGCCCCAGCATTTT
>TRBJ2-1|NA|TRBV15|NA
CATSRDKTGRQFF
TGTGCCACCAGCAGAGATAAGACGGGAAGGCAGTTCTTC
>TRBJ2-3|TRBD1|TRBV7-2|NA
CASSTRQGSADTQYF
TGTGCCAGCAGCACGAGACAGGGATCGGCAGATACGCAGTATTTT
>TRBJ1-1|NA|TRBV5-1|NA
CASSLGRWGGTEAFF
TGCGCCAGCAGCTTGGGGCGATGGGGGGGCACTGAAGCTTTCTTT
>TRBJ2-7|TRBD1|TRBV6-2/TRBV6-3|NA
CASSGQGSTYEQYF
TGTGCCAGCAGCGGACAGGGTAGCACCTACGAGCAGTACTTC
>TRBJ2-5|NA|TRBV24-1|NA
CATSDMGGTQYF
TGTGCCACCAGTGACATGGGGGGGACCCAGTACTTC
>TRBJ1-6|TRBD1|TRBV19|NA
CASSRLALIRDSNSPLHF
TGTGCCAGTAGCAGACTCGCCCTAATCCGGGACAGTAATTCACCCCTCCACTTT
>TRBJ1-4|NA|TRBV7-2|NA
CASSLQGEKLFF
TGTGCCAGCAGCTTGCAGGGTGAAAAACTGTTTTTT
>TRBJ1-2|TRBD1|TRBV11-2|NA
CASSGQESYGYTF
TGTGCCAGCAGCGGACAGGAGAGCTATGGCTACACCTTC
>TRBJ2-2|NA|TRBV11-3|NA
CATHKGNGELFF
TGTGCCACCCATAAGGGGAACGGGGAGCTGTTTTTT
>TRBJ1-1|NA|TRBV5-6|NA
CASTLRLNTEAFF
TGTGCCAGCACCTTACGGTTGAACACTGAAGCTTTCTTT
>TRBJ2-7|TRBD1|TRBV27|NA
CASSRTGAHEQYF
TGTGCCAGCAGTAGGACAGGGGCCCACGAGCAGTACTTC
>TRBJ1-6|TRBD1|TRBV30|NA
CAWATEGQANSPLHF
TGTGCCTGGGCTACTGAAGGACAGGCAAATTCACCCCTCCACTTT
>TRBJ1-5|NA|TRBV19|NA
CASSPYSSQPQHF
TGTGCCAGTAGTCCATACAGTAGTCAGCCCCAGCATTTT
>TRBJ1-1|NA|TRBV12-3/TRBV12-4|few
CASSYQGYTEAFF
TGTGCCAGCAGTTACCAGGGGTACACTGAAGCTTTCTTT
>TRBJ2-5|TRBD1|TRBV10-3|NA
CAISTGAAVQETQYF
TGTGCCATCAGTACAGGGGCCGCCGTTCAAGAGACCCAGTACTTC
>TRBJ1-1|TRBD1|TRBV7-9|NA
CASSFTAGTGLPEAFF
TGTGCCAGCAGCTTTACCGCCGGGACAGGGTTACCTGAAGCTTTCTTT
>TRBJ1-4|TRBD1|TRBV6-5|NA
CASRANRGYNEKLFF
TGTGCCAGCAGGGCCAACAGGGGATACAATGAAAAACTGTTTTTT